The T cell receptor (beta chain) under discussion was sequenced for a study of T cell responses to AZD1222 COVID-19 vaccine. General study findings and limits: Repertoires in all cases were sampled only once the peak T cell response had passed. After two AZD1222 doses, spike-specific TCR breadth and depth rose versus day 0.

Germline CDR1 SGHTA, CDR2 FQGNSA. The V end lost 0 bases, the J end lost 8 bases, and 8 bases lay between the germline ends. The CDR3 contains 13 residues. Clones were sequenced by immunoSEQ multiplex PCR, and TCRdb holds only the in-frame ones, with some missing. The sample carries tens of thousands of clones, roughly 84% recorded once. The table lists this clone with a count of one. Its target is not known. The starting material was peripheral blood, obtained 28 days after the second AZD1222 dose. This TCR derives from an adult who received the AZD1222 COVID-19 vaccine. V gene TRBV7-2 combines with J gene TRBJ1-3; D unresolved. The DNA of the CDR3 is TGTGCCAGCAGCTTAGCTTCATCGGACACCATATATTTT. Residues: CASSLASSDTIYF.